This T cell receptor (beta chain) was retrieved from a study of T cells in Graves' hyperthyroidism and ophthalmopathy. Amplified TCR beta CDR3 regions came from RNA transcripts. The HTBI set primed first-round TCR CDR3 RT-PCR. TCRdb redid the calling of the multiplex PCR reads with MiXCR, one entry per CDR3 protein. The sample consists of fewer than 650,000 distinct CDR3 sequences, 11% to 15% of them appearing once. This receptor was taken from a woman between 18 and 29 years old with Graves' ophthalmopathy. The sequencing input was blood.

CDR3 sequence (DNA): TGTGCCACCAGTGATTCACCTCGACTTACGGGATCCGGGGCCAACGTCCTGACTTTC. This sequence encodes CATSDSPRLTGSGANVLTF. The chain links TRBV24-1 to TRBJ2-6, with a tentative D call TRBD2 (5 bases). Trimming removed 2 bases from V and 4 bases from J, with 20 bases in between. CDR3 length equals 19 residues. The germline V gene encodes CDR1 KGHDR and CDR2 SFDVKD.